A single sample gave rise to the 24 T cell receptor beta chains below, sequenced in a study of T cell responses to AZD1222 COVID-19 vaccine. Sequencing was performed with immunoSEQ multiplex PCR; in TCRdb, only in-frame clones are kept and a portion is missing. The table lists approximately 140,000 clones, less than 95% of them singletons. The specimen comprised peripheral blood, sampled on day 0 of AZD1222 vaccination. These receptors came from an adult in good health.

The chain carries TRBV7-9 and TRBJ2-7; a possible D gene is TRBD2 (6 bases). Between the trimmed V and J ends, which lost 4 bases and 3 bases, there was a span of 10 bases. The CDR3 has 13 amino acids. The germline V gene encodes CDR1 SEHNR and CDR2 FQNEAQ (reference sequence). As DNA, the CDR3 is TGTGCCAGCAGCTGGGACTGGAACTACGAGCAGTACGTC. Encoded protein: CASSWDWNYEQYV.

The chain couples TRBV5-1 to TRBJ2-7, with TRBD2 matching over 13 bases. This CDR3 contains 15 residues. Trimming cost V 4 bases and J 5 bases; bases outside gene matches: 6. Germline-derived CDR1 and CDR2 are SGHRS and YFSETQ. CDR3 in amino acids: CASSHGLAGVDEQYV. The CDR3 region has the DNA TGCGCCAGCAGCCACGGACTAGCGGGAGTAGACGAGCAGTACGTC.

The V and J genes are TRBV4-1 and TRBJ1-2; D might be TRBD1 (5 bases). Germline values: CDR1 MGHRA, CDR2 YSYEKL. The CDR3 length is 16 residues. The germline V and J ends were trimmed by 3 bases and 8 bases, with 22 bases remaining between them. CDR3 amino acids: CASSQSSQAPPGGYTF. For the CDR3, the DNA is TGCGCCAGCAGCCAGTCTTCACAGGCCCCGCCGGGAGGCTACACCTTC.

The chain is built from TRBV3-1 (or the pseudogene TRBV3-2) and TRBJ1-1; D ambiguous. The CDR3 has 16 amino acids. V was shortened by 4 bases and J by 1 base, with 16 bases between the two germline ends. Germline CDR1 LGHDT, CDR2 YNNKEL (reference sequence). For the CDR3, the DNA is TGTGCCAGCAGCCCTCGGGAGAGCTACCGGAACACTGAAGCTTTCTTT. It yields the protein CASSPRESYRNTEAFF.

With regard to this clone: An end of the junction differs from the germline gene, which may be a read error. The chain uses TRBV5-1 and TRBJ2-1; 8 bases line up with TRBD1. This CDR3 spans 15 amino acids. Germline values: CDR1 SGHRS, CDR2 YFSETQ. CDR3: CASSKGQGSFNEQFF. CDR3 DNA sequence: TGCGCCAGCAGCAAAGGACAGGGTTCCTTCAATGAGCAGTTCTTC.

This rearrangement joins TRBV7-3 to TRBJ2-1; D is perhaps TRBD2 (5 bases). The CDR3 has 14 residues. V was pared by 0 bases and J by 5 bases, with 8 bases between. Germline CDR1 reads SGHTA; CDR2 reads FQGTGA. CDR3 in DNA: TGTGCCAGCAGCTTAACTCCGGGGAACAATGAGCAGTTCTTC. It codes for CASSLTPGNNEQFF.

This sequence joins TRBV6-5 and TRBJ1-2, with a tentative D call TRBD1 (5 bases). Germline V CDR1 and CDR2: MNHEY, SVGAGI. The V and J ends lost 6 bases and 4 bases respectively, with 15 bases between them. The CDR3 is made up of 14 amino acids. CDR3 DNA sequence: TGTGCCAGCAGCGAGCTGGGGCTGGTCTATGGCTACACCTTC. It specifies CASSELGLVYGYTF.

This chain joins TRBV3-1 (or the pseudogene TRBV3-2) and TRBJ2-5, with D unresolved. Germline values: CDR1 LGHDT, CDR2 YNNKEL (reference sequence). Trimming shortened V by 0 bases and J by 1 base, and 9 bases separated the two germline ends. The CDR3 has 15 amino acids. The CDR3 coding sequence is TGTGCCAGCAGCCAAGATTTGGGATTCCAAGAGACCCAGTACTTC. Amino acids: CASSQDLGFQETQYF.

This sequence joins TRBV6-6 and TRBJ2-1; the match to TRBD2 covers 14 bases. Trimming cost V 2 bases and J 9 bases; bases outside gene matches: 3. CDR1 and CDR2 from the germline V gene are MNHNY and SVGAGI (reference sequence). The CDR3 is made up of 15 amino acids. CDR3 bases: TGTGCCAGCAGTTACCCGGGACTAGCGGGAGCTGAGCAGTTCTTC. Amino acids: CASSYPGLAGAEQFF.

This chain links TRBV2 with TRBJ2-7; maybe TRBD1 (6 bases). Germline CDR1 reads SNHLY; CDR2 reads FYNNEI. The CDR3 sequence is 14 residues long. Trimming pared 3 bases from V and 4 bases from J, leaving 13 bases between. The CDR3 here is CASSDDQGKYEQYV. Written as DNA, the CDR3 is TGTGCCAGCAGTGATGATCAGGGGAAATACGAGCAGTACGTC.

The chain uses TRBV28 and TRBJ1-2; D is possibly TRBD1 (5 bases). Trimming left V 6 bases short and J 3 bases short, with 14 bases between. The CDR3 has 14 residues. Germline CDR1 reads MDHEN; CDR2 reads SYDVKM. In DNA, the CDR3 is TGTGCCAGCAGCACCGAGGGCAGGGACTATGGCTACACCTTC. This sequence encodes CASSTEGRDYGYTF.

V gene TRBV9 combines with J gene TRBJ1-1; D call uncertain. The germline V and J ends were trimmed by 4 bases and 4 bases, with 14 bases remaining between them. Germline V lookup: CDR1 SGDLS, CDR2 YYNGEE. The CDR3 runs 14 residues. The CDR3 DNA follows: TGTGCCAGCAGCTATTACTACGAGGGCACTGAAGCTTTCTTT. This gives the protein CASSYYYEGTEAFF.

V is TRBV10-1 and J is TRBJ1-5, with D uncertain. Between the trimmed V and J ends, which lost 8 bases and 0 bases, there was a span of 17 bases. This CDR3 contains 16 residues. Germline V gives CDR1 WNHNN, CDR2 SYGVQD (reference sequence). The CDR3 DNA is TGCGCCAGCGGCGACCGGTGGCAGCGTAGCAATCAGCCCCAGCATTTT. As protein: CASGDRWQRSNQPQHF.

This chain links TRBV30 with TRBJ1-3; the D is unclear. V was trimmed by 3 bases and J by 2 bases, leaving 5 bases between them. The CDR3 is made up of 12 amino acids. Germline V gene lookup returns CDR1 GTSNPN and CDR2 SVGIG (reference sequence). CDR3 residues: CAWSPPGNTIYF. DNA for the CDR3: TGTGCCTGGAGCCCGCCTGGAAACACCATATATTTT. The full variable domain, completed using reference TRBV30 and TRBJ1-3, is SQTIHQWPATLVQPVGSPLSLECTVEGTSNPNLYWYRQAAGRGLQLLFYSVGIGQISSEVPQNLSASRPQDRQFILSSKKLLLSDSGFYLCAWSPPGNTIYFGEGSWLTVV.

V and J are TRBV12-3 or TRBV12-4 and TRBJ1-2; D is uncertain. The CDR3 is 12 amino acids. V lost 11 bases and J lost 8, with 18 bases in between. The CDR3 coding sequence is TGTGCCCTCTTTTCCGGGGATCGGGGCTACACCTTC. Translating gives CALFSGDRGYTF.

The V and J genes are TRBV6-5 and TRBJ1-1, with TRBD1 as a possible D gene (5 bases). The V end lost 4 bases, the J end lost 0 bases, and 12 bases lay between the germline ends. This CDR3 is built from 15 residues. Germline CDR1 MNHEY, CDR2 SVGAGI. CDR3 region: CASSSRVRMNTEAFF. The CDR3 bases are TGTGCCAGCAGTTCCAGGGTCAGGATGAACACTGAAGCTTTCTTT.

The chain uses TRBV27 and TRBJ1-6; TRBD1 agrees at 8 bases. This CDR3 spans 15 amino acids. The germline gives CDR1 MNHEY, CDR2 SMNVEV (reference sequence). V shed 6 bases and J 9 bases; nucleotides not matched to a gene: 10. For the CDR3, the DNA is TGTGCCAGCAGCACACCTCAGGGGGCCGTTTCACCCCTCCACTTT. It yields the protein CASSTPQGAVSPLHF.

The V gene is TRBV27, the J gene TRBJ2-7; 12 nucleotides align to TRBD2. The germline CDR1 and CDR2 sequences are MNHEY and SMNVEV (reference sequence). Germline trimming cut 4 bases from V and 5 bases from J; bases unmatched to any gene: 9. CDR3 length: 16 amino acids. CDR3 in DNA: TGTGCCAGCAGTTCACATCTAGCGGGAGGGCCCCACGAGCAGTACGTC. Its protein product is CASSSHLAGGPHEQYV.

This chain uses TRBV29-1 with TRBJ1-2; 10 nucleotides align to TRBD1. Germline-derived CDR1 and CDR2 are SQVTM and ANQGSEA. This CDR3 is 13 amino acids long. The V and J ends lost 5 bases and 6 bases, in that order; junction bases with no gene match: 6. The CDR3 sequence is CSVLRQGADGYTF. DNA of the CDR3: TGCAGCGTTCTCCGACAGGGGGCCGATGGCTACACCTTC.

This chain links TRBV3-1 (or the pseudogene TRBV3-2) with TRBJ2-3; 11 bases agree with TRBD2. After removal of 1 base from V and 0 bases from J, the junction contained 6 bases not matched to a gene. Looked up from germline, CDR1 is LGHDT and CDR2 is YNNKEL (reference sequence). CDR3 length: 18 amino acids. The CDR3 bases are TGTGCCAGCAGCCAAGTTGGTACTAGCGGGGGCAGCACAGATACGCAGTATTTT. This codes for CASSQVGTSGGSTDTQYF.

Written as DNA, the CDR3 is TGTGCCAGCAGACTCCCGACAGGGGGTCCCCTGGGCTACACCTTC. Translating gives CASRLPTGGPLGYTF. The chain has TRBV2 and TRBJ1-2; TRBD1 agrees at 9 bases. The germline V gene has CDR1 SNHLY and CDR2 FYNNEI. The CDR3 is made up of 15 amino acids. J gave up 8 bases and V 6 bases, and 13 bases lay outside the gene matches.

The chain is built from TRBV7-2 and TRBJ1-1; D is perhaps TRBD1 (6 bases). Trimming stripped 6 bases from V and 1 base from J, with 15 bases between. This CDR3 contains 15 residues. Germline CDR1 reads SGHTA; CDR2 reads FQGNSA. The CDR3 sequence is CASRISGVPNTEAFF. The CDR3 DNA sequence: TGTGCCAGCAGAATCTCAGGGGTGCCGAACACTGAAGCTTTCTTT.

This sequence joins TRBV6-5 and TRBJ2-3, with TRBD2 matching 8 bases. V lost 6 bases, J lost 3 bases, and 5 bases stayed unmatched. The germline V gene encodes CDR1 MNHEY and CDR2 SVGAGI. The CDR3 is 14 residues long. The CDR3 protein is CASSLGLATDTQYF. In DNA, the CDR3 is TGTGCCAGCAGCCTCGGACTAGCTACAGATACGCAGTATTTT.

The chain employs TRBV5-8 and TRBJ2-3; the D gene is possibly TRBD1 (6 bases). Germline CDR1 is SGHTS and CDR2 is YDEGEE. The CDR3 covers 16 residues. The V end was cut by 2 bases, the J end by 1 base, with 14 bases between. CDR3 region: CASSLSARGRTDTQYF. The CDR3 nucleotides are TGTGCCAGCAGCTTATCTGCCAGGGGCCGCACAGATACGCAGTATTTT.